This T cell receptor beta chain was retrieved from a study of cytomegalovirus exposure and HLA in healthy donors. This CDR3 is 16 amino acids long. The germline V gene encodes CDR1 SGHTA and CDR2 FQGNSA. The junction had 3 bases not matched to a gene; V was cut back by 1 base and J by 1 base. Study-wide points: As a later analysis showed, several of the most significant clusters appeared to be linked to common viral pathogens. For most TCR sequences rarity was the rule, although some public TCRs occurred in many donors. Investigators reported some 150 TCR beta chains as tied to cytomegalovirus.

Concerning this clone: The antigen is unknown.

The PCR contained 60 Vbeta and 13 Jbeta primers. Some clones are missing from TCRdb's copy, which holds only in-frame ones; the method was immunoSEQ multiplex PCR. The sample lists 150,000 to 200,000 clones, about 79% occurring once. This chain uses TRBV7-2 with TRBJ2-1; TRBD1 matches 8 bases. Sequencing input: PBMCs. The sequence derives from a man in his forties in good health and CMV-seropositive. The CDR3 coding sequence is TGTGCCAGCAGCTTAGAAGGGACAGGATCCTACAATGAGCAGTTCTTC. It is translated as CASSLEGTGSYNEQFF.